These 25 T cell receptor beta chains were all obtained from the same sample, sequenced in a study of T-cell reconstitution after alpha-beta-depleted transplantation in children. Unique molecular identifiers were built into the TCRbeta library. TCRdb passed the PCR reads through MiXCR, listing each CDR3 protein once. The sample lists 700,000 or so distinct CDR3 sequences; under 15% were seen once. The starting material was PBMCs, obtained before TCRalphabeta/CD19-depleted stem cell transplant. The receptors were gathered from a girl aged 2 to 10 with congenital amegakaryocytic thrombocytopenia, due to receive a stem cell transplant.

Comment on this clonotype: A much larger clone lies a single base off, so this may be a read error. The V gene is TRBV20-1, the J gene TRBJ2-1; D gene ambiguous. Looked up from germline, CDR1 is DFQATT and CDR2 is SNEGSKA (reference sequence). The CDR3 runs to 14 residues. CDR3 in DNA: TGCAGTGCGTCGATGGGAAACTCCTACAATGAGCAGATCTTC. It is translated as CSASMGNSYNEQIF.

This clonotype turned up a few times. The genes are TRBV3-1 and TRBJ1-1; no clear D. The germline gives CDR1 LGHDT, CDR2 YNNKEL (reference sequence). Trimming stripped 2 bases from V and 4 bases from J, with 17 bases between. The CDR3 totals 16 residues. For the CDR3, the DNA is TGTGCCAGCAGCCAAACGGTCGAGGTTAGGGCCACTGAAGCTTTCTTT. Translating gives CASSQTVEVRATEAFF.

This clonotype showed up many times. The V call is TRBV4-2, the J call TRBJ1-4, with a possible D match to TRBD1 (6 bases). The CDR3 contains 16 residues. The germline V and J ends were trimmed by 4 bases and 0 bases, with 12 bases remaining between them. Germline CDR1 LGHNA, CDR2 YNFKEQ. CDR3 region: CASSPRDIATNEKLFF. The CDR3 nucleotides are TGTGCCAGCAGCCCTAGGGACATTGCAACTAATGAAAAACTGTTTTTT.

This clonotype was detected ten times or more. This chain joins TRBV29-1 and TRBJ2-7, with unresolved D. CDR1 and CDR2 (germline): SQVTM, ANQGSEA. The CDR3 length is 11 residues. V shed 1 base and J shed 4 bases, with 5 bases lying between them. CDR3 amino acids: CSVEAAYEQYF. CDR3 in DNA: TGCAGCGTTGAAGCGGCTTACGAGCAGTACTTC.

This chain links TRBV7-9 with TRBJ2-1; 11 nucleotides align to TRBD1. Germline loops: CDR1 SEHNR, CDR2 FQNEAQ (reference sequence). The junction had 7 bases not matched to a gene; V was cut back by 10 bases and J by 5 bases. The CDR3 extends over 14 amino acids. The CDR3 DNA sequence: TGTGCCACATCTCGGACAGGGGGCCACAATGAGCAGTTCTTC. Translated: CATSRTGGHNEQFF.

This clonotype came up many times. The rearrangement joins TRBV20-1 to TRBJ1-6; 8 positions match TRBD1. The CDR3 consists of 15 residues. The V gene's germline CDR1 is DFQATT and CDR2 SNEGSKA (reference sequence). The ends lost 1 base at V and 5 bases at J; junction bases unmatched: 4. CDR3 sequence reads: CSARAPGQDNSPLHF. The CDR3 DNA is TGCAGTGCTAGAGCCCCGGGACAGGATAATTCACCCCTCCACTTT.

This clonotype was recorded a few times. The chain has TRBV20-1 and TRBJ2-7, with TRBD1 matching over 8 bases. Germline V gene data show CDR1 as DFQATT and CDR2 as SNEGSKA (reference sequence). This CDR3 comprises 14 residues. The trim removed 6 bases at V and 4 bases at J, leaving 11 bases unmatched. CDR3 residues: CSALGTGITYEQYF. The CDR3 nucleotides are TGCAGTGCCCTGGGGACAGGCATTACTTACGAGCAGTACTTC.

This clonotype showed up just a few times. The genes are TRBV5-6 and TRBJ2-2; tentatively, D is TRBD1 (6 bases). Trimming took off 3 bases at V and 2 bases at J, with 8 bases between the two ends. CDR3 size: 14 residues. Per germline, CDR1 SGHDT and CDR2 YYEEEE. CDR3 in amino acids: CASSWDTNTGELFF. Written as DNA, the CDR3 is TGTGCCAGCAGCTGGGACACAAACACCGGGGAGCTGTTTTTT.

As for this clonotype: Given a much more abundant clone one base away, this may be a read error. The chain is built from TRBV12-3 or TRBV12-4 and TRBJ1-2; D might be TRBD1 (6 bases). The CDR3 has 14 amino acids. The V gene lost 5 bases and the J gene lost 0 bases, with 10 bases spanning the gap. Written as DNA, the CDR3 is TGTGCCAGCAGTGGACAGATAGCTAACTATGGCTACACCTTC. Translation gives CASSGQIANYGYTF.

This clonotype was recorded many times. V and J are TRBV5-1 and TRBJ2-7; the match to TRBD1 covers 7 bases. CDR3 length: 15 amino acids. Germline CDR1 reads SGHRS; CDR2 reads YFSETQ. The V gene end was trimmed by 4 bases and the J gene end by 3 bases; junction bases not matched to a gene: 10. The CDR3 loop is CASSINRGRSYEQYF. The CDR3 nucleotides are TGCGCCAGCAGCATAAACAGGGGACGCAGCTACGAGCAGTACTTC.

This clonotype was counted at least ten times. The chain joins TRBV5-1 to TRBJ2-3; D not resolved. V gave up 5 bases and J gave up 0 bases, with 10 bases separating them. Germline-derived CDR1 and CDR2 are SGHRS and YFSETQ. This CDR3 is 14 amino acids long. CDR3 residues: CASSLQLSTDTQYF. The CDR3 DNA sequence: TGCGCCAGCAGTTTACAACTCAGCACAGATACGCAGTATTTT.

The sample holds a few counts of this clonotype. Written as DNA, the CDR3 is TGCGCCAGCAGGCGGGATTACAATGAGCAGTTCTTC. It yields the protein CASRRDYNEQFF. V and J are TRBV5-1 and TRBJ2-1; D possibly corresponds to TRBD2 (6 bases). V was trimmed by 5 bases and J by 4 bases, leaving 7 bases between them. The germline CDR1 and CDR2 sequences are SGHRS and YFSETQ. The CDR3 consists of 12 residues. Combining the CDR3 with reference TRBV5-1 and TRBJ2-1 gives the whole variable domain KAGVTQTPRYLIKTRGQQVTLSCSPISGHRSVSWYQQTPGQGLQFLFEYFSETQRNKGNFPGRFSGRQFSNSRSEMNVSTLELGDSALYLCASRRDYNEQFFGPGTRLTVL.

This clonotype was seen many times. The chain joins TRBV5-1 to TRBJ1-1; TRBD1 is a possible D gene (5 bases). Between the trimmed V and J ends, which lost 0 bases and 8 bases, there was a span of 11 bases. This CDR3 spans 13 amino acids. The V gene's germline CDR1 is SGHRS and CDR2 YFSETQ. The DNA for the CDR3 is TGCGCCAGCAGCTTGGATCTCCGGGGGGAAGCTTTCTTT. Its protein is CASSLDLRGEAFF.

This clonotype was recorded at least ten times. The rearrangement joins TRBV7-6 to TRBJ2-1; 7 bases are a match to TRBD2. The CDR3 contains 20 residues. Germline assignment: CDR1 SGHVS and CDR2 FNYEAQ. V trimming: 5 bases; J trimming: 0 bases; junction bases outside the gene matches: 19. The CDR3 loop reads CASSPGAGAAQRSSYNEQFF. As DNA, the CDR3 is TGTGCCAGCAGCCCCGGTGCGGGAGCTGCTCAGAGGAGCTCCTACAATGAGCAGTTCTTC.

This clonotype was counted many times. The chain joins TRBV5-1 to TRBJ2-1; 9 bases match TRBD2. V was clipped by 3 bases and J by 2 bases; unmatched bases: 6. The CDR3 extends over 16 amino acids. Germline V CDR1 and CDR2: SGHRS, YFSETQ. The CDR3, as DNA: TGCGCCAGCAGCTCCTCTAGCGGGGCTGCCTACAATGAGCAGTTCTTC. It specifies CASSSSSGAAYNEQFF.

This clonotype showed up just a few times. V usage is TRBV5-1 and J usage is TRBJ2-7; 7 bases are a match to TRBD1. Germline CDR1 reads SGHRS; CDR2 reads YFSETQ. V dropped 2 bases and J dropped 5; count of bases not matched to a gene: 19. This CDR3 spans 18 amino acids. The CDR3 loop reads CASSFSPTSGQSYHEQYF. The CDR3 coding sequence is TGCGCCAGCAGCTTCTCTCCGACCTCGGGACAGTCGTATCACGAGCAGTACTTC.

There are a few counts of this clonotype. The chain uses TRBV5-5 and TRBJ2-1; 8 bases align to TRBD1. The germline V gene has CDR1 SGHKS and CDR2 YYEKEE (reference sequence). V was clipped by 2 bases and J by 9 bases; unmatched bases: 7. CDR3 length: 14 amino acids. Here the CDR3 reads CASSFPQGAVEQFF. In nucleotides, the CDR3 is TGTGCCAGCAGCTTCCCCCAGGGGGCGGTTGAGCAGTTCTTC.

CDR3 bases: TGTGCCAGCAGCTTGAATAGAAACGGGAGAGGTCAAGAGACCCAGTACTTC. This sequence encodes CASSLNRNGRGQETQYF. The V and J genes are TRBV11-1 and TRBJ2-5; possibly TRBD2 for D (6 bases). CDR1 is SGHAT, CDR2 FQDESV, per germline (reference sequence). Trimming removed 3 bases from V and 2 bases from J, with 19 bases in between. The CDR3 spans 17 residues.

This clonotype has at least ten counts. The chain joins TRBV20-1 to TRBJ1-4; TRBD1 is a possible D gene (5 bases). Trimming shortened V by 7 bases and J by 8 bases, and 14 bases separated the two germline ends. This CDR3 comprises 12 residues. Germline CDR1 is DFQATT and CDR2 is SNEGSKA (reference sequence). The DNA for the CDR3 is TGCAGTGTTGTAGGCGGGGGAGAAAAACTGTTTTTT. Amino acid sequence: CSVVGGGEKLFF.

V gene TRBV7-2 combines with J gene TRBJ2-3; 9 bases fit TRBD2. Germline V gives CDR1 SGHTA, CDR2 FQGNSA. The CDR3 loop spans 16 amino acids. V was clipped by 3 bases and J by 1 base; unmatched bases: 5. The CDR3 DNA reads TGTGCCAGCAGCTTGGTAGCGGGAGCGGGCACAGATACGCAGTATTTT. This gives the protein CASSLVAGAGTDTQYF. Filled out from reference TRBV7-2 and TRBJ2-3, the complete variable domain reads GAGVSQSPSNKVTEKGKDVELRCDPISGHTALYWYRQSLGQGLEFLIYFQGNSAPDKSGLPSDRFSAERTGGSVSTLTIQRTQQEDSAVYLCASSLVAGAGTDTQYFGPGTRLTVL.

There are many counts of this clonotype. This rearrangement joins TRBV12-3 or TRBV12-4 to TRBJ2-1; 9 bases are shared with TRBD2. This CDR3 comprises 14 residues. V lost 10 bases to trimming and J lost 6 bases; unmatched junction nucleotides: 10. The CDR3 loop reads CATKLAGLSNEQFF. The CDR3 DNA sequence: TGTGCCACCAAACTAGCGGGTTTAAGCAATGAGCAGTTCTTC.

This clonotype occurred many times. This chain connects TRBV5-1 to TRBJ2-2, with 11 nucleotides matching TRBD2. Germline-derived CDR1 and CDR2 are SGHRS and YFSETQ. The junction had 5 bases not matched to a gene; V was cut back by 5 bases and J by 2 bases. CDR3 length equals 16 residues. The CDR3 is CASRTGTSGNTGELFF. In DNA form, the CDR3 reads TGCGCCAGCAGAACAGGGACTAGCGGAAACACCGGGGAGCTGTTTTTT.

This clonotype was found a few times. The chain links TRBV15 to TRBJ2-7, with a weak D call TRBD1 (5 bases). CDR1 LNHNV and CDR2 YYDKDF come from the germline V gene (reference sequence). V was shortened by 3 bases and J by 3 bases, with 12 bases between the two germline ends. The CDR3 covers 14 residues. The CDR3 reads CATSRRTGFYEQYF. CDR3 nucleotide sequence: TGTGCCACCAGCAGGAGAACAGGATTCTACGAGCAGTACTTC.

The gene calls are TRBV29-1 and TRBJ2-6; unclear D gene. The CDR3 has 15 residues. The germline CDR1 and CDR2 sequences are SQVTM and ANQGSEA. The V and J ends lost 6 bases and 7 bases respectively, with 19 bases between them. CDR3 protein: CSVRFWAEGANVLTF. CDR3 coding DNA: TGCAGCGTGCGCTTCTGGGCCGAAGGAGCCAACGTCCTGACTTTC.

This clonotype appeared many times. V is TRBV6-1 and J is TRBJ2-7; 9 bases fit TRBD1. The CDR3 has 14 residues. J lost 3 bases, V lost 6 bases, and 6 bases had no gene match. Germline lookup yields CDR1 MNHNS and CDR2 SASEGT. CDR3 nucleotides: TGTGCCAGCAGACCGGGACAGGGTGACTACGAGCAGTACTTC. Amino acid sequence: CASRPGQGDYEQYF.